These 20 T cell receptor beta chains came from one sample sequenced in a study of CD8+ T cells in alopecia areata. This sample's treatment: oral pan-JAK inhibitor, 5-10 mg twice daily. Extraction of RNA preceded its reverse transcription into cDNA, which served as the sequencing template. Profiled with immunoSEQ multiplex PCR; TCRdb holds only in-frame clones, not every one. In the table there are nearly 110,000 clones, 80% to 85% of which are singletons. Specimen: CD8+ T cells sorted from blood, collected at week 24, from a patient treated with tofacitinib. The source of these receptors is a human donor with alopecia areata.

Here the CDR3 reads CASSDSGSNYGYTF. The DNA of the CDR3 is TGTGCCAGTAGTGATTCAGGGTCTAACTATGGCTACACCTTC. The genes are TRBV19 and TRBJ1-2; perhaps TRBD1 as D (5 bases). The CDR3 contains 14 residues. From germline, CDR1 is LNHDA and CDR2 SQIVND (reference sequence). V was trimmed by 5 bases and J by 0 bases, leaving 10 bases between them.

The chain links TRBV28 to TRBJ1-1, with no clear D. The CDR3 has 15 amino acids. V was shortened by 6 bases and J by 1 base, with 15 bases between the two germline ends. The germline gives CDR1 MDHEN, CDR2 SYDVKM. This CDR3 is CASSFDGLGNTEAFF. DNA for the CDR3: TGTGCCAGCAGCTTTGACGGGCTGGGGAACACTGAAGCTTTCTTT.

The count of this clone is one. This chain's CDR3 is CASSPTGTLSYEQYF. The CDR3 DNA reads as TGTGCCAGCAGCCCAACAGGGACACTATCCTACGAGCAGTACTTC. The chain links TRBV5-6 to TRBJ2-7, with a weak D call TRBD1 (6 bases). The CDR3 is 15 residues long. V was pared by 4 bases and J by 1 base, with 15 bases between. Germline CDR1 is SGHDT and CDR2 is YYEEEE.

V usage is TRBV7-9 and J usage is TRBJ2-1; unclear D gene. The CDR3 totals 11 residues. Germline CDR1 is SEHNR and CDR2 is FQNEAQ (reference sequence). Trimming cost V 5 bases and J 6 bases, with 5 bases left between them. The CDR3 nucleotides read TGTGCCAGCAGCCCCCCCAATGAGCAGTTCTTC. This codes for CASSPPNEQFF.

CDR3 loop: CASSIRTSNEQFF. The CDR3 DNA is TGTGCCAGCAGCATCCGGACGAGCAATGAGCAGTTCTTC. The chain links TRBV9 to TRBJ2-1; D call uncertain. CDR1 is SGDLS, CDR2 YYNGEE, per germline. The CDR3 runs to 13 residues. Trimming took off 4 bases at V and 6 bases at J, with 11 bases between the two ends. Based on the CDR3 plus reference TRBV9 and TRBJ2-1, the full variable domain is DSGVTQTPKHLITATGQRVTLRCSPRSGDLSVYWYQQSLDQGLQFLIQYYNGEERAKGNILERFSAQQFPDLHSELNLSSLELGDSALYFCASSIRTSNEQFFGPGTRLTVL.

The J gene is TRBJ1-2, the V gene TRBV13, with TRBD1 matching 10 bases. The CDR3 runs to 15 residues. V shed 5 bases, J shed 8 bases, and the junction held 11 bases outside the gene matches. The germline V gene has CDR1 PRHDT and CDR2 FYEKMQ (reference sequence). The CDR3 protein is CASSDNDRGRKGYTF. The CDR3, as DNA: TGTGCCAGCAGCGACAACGACAGGGGGCGAAAGGGCTACACCTTC.

This rearrangement joins TRBV4-1 to TRBJ1-6, with a weak D call TRBD1 (5 bases). V shed 1 base and J shed 1 base, with 14 bases lying between them. Germline V lookup: CDR1 MGHRA, CDR2 YSYEKL. The CDR3 contains 18 residues. The CDR3 DNA reads as TGCGCCAGCAGCCAAGTGGGGGAGGTCGGTTCCTATAATTCACCCCTCCACTTT. The encoded protein is CASSQVGEVGSYNSPLHF.

The chain has TRBV4-1 and TRBJ2-5; 11 bases fit TRBD2. V gave up 1 base and J gave up 9 bases; unmatched junction bases: 10. The germline CDR1 and CDR2 sequences are MGHRA and YSYEKL. The CDR3 covers 16 residues. DNA for the CDR3: TGCGCCAGCAGCCAAGTGTCGGGACTAGCGGCCGAGGCCCAGTACTTC. As protein: CASSQVSGLAAEAQYF.

The CDR3 loop reads CASSYLGEQYF. The CDR3 DNA follows: TGTGCCAGCAGCTATCTGGGTGAGCAGTACTTC. The J gene is TRBJ2-7, the V gene TRBV5-6; D unclear. The CDR3 is made up of 11 amino acids. Germline V gene data show CDR1 as SGHDT and CDR2 as YYEEEE. V was cut by 3 bases and J by 7 bases, with 8 bases left in between.

This clone was counted a single time. This chain connects TRBV6-5 to TRBJ2-3, with TRBD2 identical over 8 bases. CDR1 and CDR2 (germline): MNHEY, SVGAGI. V lost 8 bases and J lost 2; bases outside the gene matches: 6. The CDR3 has 14 residues. DNA for the CDR3: TGTGCCAGCGGTGCGGGAGGCTTCACAGATACGCAGTATTTT. It translates to CASGAGGFTDTQYF.

The gene calls are TRBV4-3 and TRBJ1-2; 7 positions agree with TRBD1. The germline CDR1 and CDR2 sequences are LGHNA and YSLEER. Trimming cost V 0 bases and J 4 bases; bases outside gene matches: 5. The CDR3 covers 15 residues. The CDR3 loop is CASSQEDRTGYGYTF. In DNA form, the CDR3 reads TGCGCCAGCAGCCAAGAGGATCGGACAGGCTATGGCTACACCTTC.

The CDR3 bases are TGTGCCAGCAGCCAGGCTGAGACAGGGTTACTAGCCAAAAACATTCAGTACTTC. It codes for CASSQAETGLLAKNIQYF. This chain joins TRBV4-2 and TRBJ2-4; TRBD1 matches 7 bases. V lost 3 bases and J lost 0; bases outside the gene matches: 11. CDR1 is LGHNA, CDR2 YNFKEQ, per germline. The CDR3 extends over 18 amino acids.

CDR3 DNA sequence: TGCAGCGTTGAACAGGGACAGGCCCCGTACTTC. It specifies CSVEQGQAPYF. The V gene is TRBV29-1, the J gene TRBJ2-7; TRBD1 agrees at 8 bases. CDR1 SQVTM and CDR2 ANQGSEA come from the germline V gene. CDR3 length: 11 residues. Trimming took 2 bases from V and 12 from J; bases not matched to a gene: 6.

The chain has TRBV7-3 and TRBJ2-2, with D unresolved. Trimming left V 4 bases short and J 5 bases short, with 5 bases between. The germline CDR1 and CDR2 sequences are SGHTA and FQGTGA. This CDR3 region has 12 residues. The CDR3 nucleotides read TGTGCCAGCAGCTCCATAACCGGGGAGCTGTTTTTT. Its translation: CASSSITGELFF.

The rearrangement joins TRBV5-4 to TRBJ1-2; unclear D gene. Trimming removed 0 bases at V and 4 bases at J, with 13 bases between. This CDR3 is 15 amino acids long. Germline CDR1 reads SGHNT; CDR2 reads YYREEE (reference sequence). CDR3 nucleotides: TGTGCCAGCAGCTTGGAGGCAGGAGATTTCTATGGCTACACCTTC. Translated: CASSLEAGDFYGYTF.

This clone was recorded a few times. The chain links TRBV5-1 to TRBJ2-1, with 13 bases aligning to TRBD2. CDR1 is SGHRS, CDR2 YFSETQ, per germline. The trim removed 6 bases at V and 6 bases at J, leaving 6 bases unmatched. This CDR3 is built from 15 residues. The CDR3 bases are TGCGCCAGCACCTGGACTAGCGGGGGCCCCAATGAGCAGTTCTTC. It translates to CASTWTSGGPNEQFF. Using reference TRBV5-1 and TRBJ2-1 for the parts outside the CDR3, the full variable domain is KAGVTQTPRYLIKTRGQQVTLSCSPISGHRSVSWYQQTPGQGLQFLFEYFSETQRNKGNFPGRFSGRQFSNSRSEMNVSTLELGDSALYLCASTWTSGGPNEQFFGPGTRLTVL.

The chain has TRBV9 and TRBJ2-3; 10 bases map to TRBD2. The CDR3 extends over 15 amino acids. Germline assignment: CDR1 SGDLS and CDR2 YYNGEE. V lost 0 bases and J lost 6; bases outside the gene matches: 4. DNA of the CDR3: TGTGCCAGCAGCGTAGGAGGAGCGGGGGGGGATACGCAGTATTTT. This encodes CASSVGGAGGDTQYF.

This clone appeared once. This sequence joins TRBV30 and TRBJ2-7, with TRBD1 matching over 7 bases. V gave up 3 bases and J gave up 6 bases; unmatched junction bases: 11. CDR1 and CDR2 (germline): GTSNPN, SVGIG (reference sequence). CDR3 length: 14 amino acids. The CDR3 reads CAWSNGQALLEQYF. As DNA, the CDR3 is TGTGCCTGGAGCAACGGACAGGCCCTCCTCGAGCAGTACTTC.

Written as DNA, the CDR3 is TGCAGCGCCCAGGGGGCGGCCAAAAACATTCAGTACTTC. Translating it yields CSAQGAAKNIQYF. V is TRBV29-1 and J is TRBJ2-4; 8 bases match TRBD1. CDR3 length: 13 residues. J lost 1 base, V lost 7 bases, and 3 bases had no gene match. Germline V gene data show CDR1 as SQVTM and CDR2 as ANQGSEA.

A few counts support this clone. The chain employs TRBV2 and TRBJ2-5; maybe TRBD2 (5 bases). Trimming stripped 8 bases from V and 5 bases from J, with 21 bases between. CDR1 is SNHLY and CDR2 is FYNNEI in the germline V gene. This CDR3 is built from 15 residues. The CDR3 sequence: CASAARAVGGETQYF. CDR3 nucleotides: TGTGCCAGCGCAGCCAGAGCGGTCGGCGGGGAGACCCAGTACTTC.